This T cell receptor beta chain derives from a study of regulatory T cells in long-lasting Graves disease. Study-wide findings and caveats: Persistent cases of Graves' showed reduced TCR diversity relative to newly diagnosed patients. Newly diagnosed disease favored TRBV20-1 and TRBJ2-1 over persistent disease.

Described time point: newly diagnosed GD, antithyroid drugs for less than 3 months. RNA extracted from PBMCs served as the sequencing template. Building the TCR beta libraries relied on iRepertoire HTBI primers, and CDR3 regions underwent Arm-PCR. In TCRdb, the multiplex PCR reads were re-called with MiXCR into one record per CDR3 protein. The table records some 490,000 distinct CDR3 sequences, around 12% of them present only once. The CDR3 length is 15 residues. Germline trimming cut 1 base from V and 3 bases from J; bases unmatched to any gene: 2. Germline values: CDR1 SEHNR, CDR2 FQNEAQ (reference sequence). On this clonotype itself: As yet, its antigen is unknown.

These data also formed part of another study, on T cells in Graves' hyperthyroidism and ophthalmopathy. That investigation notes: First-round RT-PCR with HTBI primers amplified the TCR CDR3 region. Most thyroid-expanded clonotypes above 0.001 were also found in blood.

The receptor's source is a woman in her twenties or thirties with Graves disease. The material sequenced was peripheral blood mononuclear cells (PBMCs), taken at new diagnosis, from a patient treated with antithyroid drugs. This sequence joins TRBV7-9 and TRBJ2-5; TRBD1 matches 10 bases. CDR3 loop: CASSLGTGGKETQYF. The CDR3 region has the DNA TGTGCCAGCAGCTTAGGGACAGGGGGTAAAGAGACCCAGTACTTC.